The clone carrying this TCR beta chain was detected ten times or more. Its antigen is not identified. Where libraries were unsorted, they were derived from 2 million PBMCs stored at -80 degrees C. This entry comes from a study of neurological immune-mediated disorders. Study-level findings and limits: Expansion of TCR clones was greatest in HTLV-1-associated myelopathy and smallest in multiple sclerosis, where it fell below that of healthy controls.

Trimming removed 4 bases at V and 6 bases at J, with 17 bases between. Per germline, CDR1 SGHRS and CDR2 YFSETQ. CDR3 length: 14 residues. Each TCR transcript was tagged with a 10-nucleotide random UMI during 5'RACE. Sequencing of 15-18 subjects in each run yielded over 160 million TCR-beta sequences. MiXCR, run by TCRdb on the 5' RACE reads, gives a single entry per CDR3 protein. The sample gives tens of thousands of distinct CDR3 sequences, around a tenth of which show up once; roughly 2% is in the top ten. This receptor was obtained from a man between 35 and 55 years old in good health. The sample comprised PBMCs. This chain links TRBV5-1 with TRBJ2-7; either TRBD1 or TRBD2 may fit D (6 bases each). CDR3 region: CASSQKGGSSEQYF. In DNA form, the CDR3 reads TGCGCCAGCAGCCAAAAGGGGGGCTCGTCCGAGCAGTACTTC.